This T cell receptor beta chain was documented in a study of T cell repertoires in cytomegalovirus infection. The overall study: CMV infection plus the matching HLA type was flagged by public TCR beta signatures. Regarding the study as a whole: In two of eight donors, the top clonotype was HLA-C-restricted CMV-specific.

A remark on this clonotype: What it binds is not known.

TCRdb analysed the reads with MiXCR anew, one entry per CDR3 protein. The sample contains 200,000 to 300,000 distinct CDR3 sequences, roughly 13% of which appear only once. V lost 1 base and J 4 bases, leaving 14 bases between the germline ends. CDR3 length equals 16 residues. Germline loops: CDR1 LGHNA, CDR2 YNFKEQ. The sequence derives from a human donor in good health (CMV status not recorded). Some clones in this sample may be carry-over from other donors' samples. Sequenced input: PBMCs. V is TRBV4-2 and J is TRBJ2-1; possible D gene TRBD2, 6 bases. CDR3 in amino acids: CASSQADGGTYNEQFF. The DNA of the CDR3 is TGTGCCAGCAGCCAAGCGGATGGAGGGACTTACAATGAGCAGTTCTTC.